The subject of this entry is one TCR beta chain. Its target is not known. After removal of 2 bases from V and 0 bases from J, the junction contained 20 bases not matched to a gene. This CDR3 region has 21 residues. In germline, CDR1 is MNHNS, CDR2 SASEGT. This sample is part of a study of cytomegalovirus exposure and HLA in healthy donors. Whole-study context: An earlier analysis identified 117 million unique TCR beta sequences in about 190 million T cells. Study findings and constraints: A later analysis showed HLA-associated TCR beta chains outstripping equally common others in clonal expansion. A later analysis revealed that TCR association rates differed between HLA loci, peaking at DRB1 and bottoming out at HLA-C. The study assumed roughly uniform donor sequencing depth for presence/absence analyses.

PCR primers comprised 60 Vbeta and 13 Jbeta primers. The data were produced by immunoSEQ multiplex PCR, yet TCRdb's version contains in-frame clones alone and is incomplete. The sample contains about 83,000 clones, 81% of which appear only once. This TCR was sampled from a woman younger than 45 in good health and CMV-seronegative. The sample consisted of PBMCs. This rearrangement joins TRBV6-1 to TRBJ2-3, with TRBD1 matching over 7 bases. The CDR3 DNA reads TGTGCCAGCAGTGAAAGGGTTTGGTGGGACAGTCAGTTTGGGAGCACAGATACGCAGTATTTT. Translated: CASSERVWWDSQFGSTDTQYF.